This TCR beta chain was identified in a study of shared clonotypes between healthy human individuals. Study-wide results and limits: Clonotype sharing across several donors was observed for 5% to 6.5% of naive CD4 clonotypes. Apart from blood, nothing was sampled; tissue repertoires likely differ.

This clone was counted only a few times. Its antigen is not known. It was CD45RO-negative cells, positively selected for CCR7, that made up naive CD8 cells, with terminally differentiated effector memory CD45RA+ cells excluded. The repertoire was sequenced with immunoSEQ multiplex PCR; TCRdb's copy has only in-frame clones and lacks some. The sample lists about 2.1 million clones, 90% to 95% occurring once. V dropped 7 bases and J dropped 4 bases, with 6 bases sitting between them. This CDR3 contains 11 residues. Germline V gene sequence: CDR1 SGDLS, CDR2 YYNGEE. Sample: naive CD8+ T cells from PBMCs. The source is a man aged 18 to 30 in good health. Some clones in this sample may be carry-over from other donors' samples. The V and J genes are TRBV9 and TRBJ1-5, with D hard to call. CDR3 in DNA: TGTGCCAGCGGGCGTAATCAGCCCCAGCATTTT. Translated: CASGRNQPQHF.